This T cell receptor (beta chain) was profiled in a study of Graves' ophthalmopathy and Graves' hyperthyroidism. There are many counts of this clonotype. The authors amplified TCR beta CDR3 regions from RNA transcripts. After a first-round RT-PCR with HTBI primers, a second-round multiplex PCR was run. MiXCR, applied by TCRdb to the multiplex PCR reads, yields one record per CDR3 protein. The sample includes approximately 37,000 distinct CDR3 sequences, approximately 52% of them seen just once. Germline CDR1 reads LGHDT; CDR2 reads YNNKEL (reference sequence). The CDR3 loop spans 16 amino acids. V trimming: 1 base; J trimming: 5 bases; junction bases outside the gene matches: 7.

The sequenced sample was peripheral blood. The TCR originated in an adult man with Graves' ophthalmopathy. This chain links TRBV3-1 with TRBJ1-2, with TRBD1 matching 10 bases. The CDR3 protein is CASSQARQGAGYGYTF. The CDR3 DNA reads as TGTGCCAGCAGCCAAGCACGACAGGGGGCTGGGTATGGCTACACCTTC.